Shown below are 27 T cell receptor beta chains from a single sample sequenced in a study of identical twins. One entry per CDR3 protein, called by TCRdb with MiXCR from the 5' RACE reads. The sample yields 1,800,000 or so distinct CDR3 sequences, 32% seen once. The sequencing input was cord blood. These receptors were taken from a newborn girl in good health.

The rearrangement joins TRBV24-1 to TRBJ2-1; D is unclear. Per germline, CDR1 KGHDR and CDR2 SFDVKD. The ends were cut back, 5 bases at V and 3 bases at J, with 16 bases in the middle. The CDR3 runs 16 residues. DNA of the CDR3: TGTGCCACCAGTGTCAGAAGAAGCTCGGGCTACAATGAGCAGTTCTTC. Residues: CATSVRRSSGYNEQFF.

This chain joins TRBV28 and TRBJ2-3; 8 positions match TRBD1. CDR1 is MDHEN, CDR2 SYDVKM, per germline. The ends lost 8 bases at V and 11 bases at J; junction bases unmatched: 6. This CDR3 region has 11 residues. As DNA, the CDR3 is TGTGCCAGCCTCAACAGGGGGGTGCAGTATTTT. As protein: CASLNRGVQYF. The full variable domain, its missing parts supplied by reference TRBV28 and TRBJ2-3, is DVKVTQSSRYLVKRTGEKVFLECVQDMDHENMFWYRQDPGLGLRLIYFSYDVKMKEKGDIPEGYSVSREKKERFSLILESASTNQTSMYLCASLNRGVQYFGPGTRLTVL.

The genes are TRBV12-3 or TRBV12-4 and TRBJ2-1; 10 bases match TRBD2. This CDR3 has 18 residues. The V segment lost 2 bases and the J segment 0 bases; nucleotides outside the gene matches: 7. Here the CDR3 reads CASSLSKTSGYSYNEQFF. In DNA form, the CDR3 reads TGTGCCAGCAGTTTATCCAAGACTAGCGGGTACTCCTACAATGAGCAGTTCTTC.

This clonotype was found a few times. CDR3 nucleotide sequence: TGTGCCAGCAGTTTAATCGGGCGGGCACATTACGAGCAGTACTTC. It codes for CASSLIGRAHYEQYF. The V call is TRBV28, the J call TRBJ2-7, with a tentative D call TRBD2 (5 bases). The CDR3 is 15 residues long. Trimming pared 2 bases from V and 4 bases from J, leaving 15 bases between. Germline CDR1 reads MDHEN; CDR2 reads SYDVKM.

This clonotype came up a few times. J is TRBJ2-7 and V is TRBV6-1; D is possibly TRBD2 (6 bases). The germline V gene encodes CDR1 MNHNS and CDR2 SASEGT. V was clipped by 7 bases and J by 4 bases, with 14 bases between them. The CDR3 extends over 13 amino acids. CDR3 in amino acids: CASTWGLLYEQYF. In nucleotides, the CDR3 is TGTGCCAGCACCTGGGGACTTTTATACGAGCAGTACTTC.

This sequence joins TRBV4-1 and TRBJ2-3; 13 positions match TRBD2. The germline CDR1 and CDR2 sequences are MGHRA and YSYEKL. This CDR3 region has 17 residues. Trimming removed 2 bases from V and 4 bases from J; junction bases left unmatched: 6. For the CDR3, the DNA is TGCGCCAGCAGCCAAAAGAGGACTAGCGGGAGCGCAGATACGCAGTATTTT. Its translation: CASSQKRTSGSADTQYF.

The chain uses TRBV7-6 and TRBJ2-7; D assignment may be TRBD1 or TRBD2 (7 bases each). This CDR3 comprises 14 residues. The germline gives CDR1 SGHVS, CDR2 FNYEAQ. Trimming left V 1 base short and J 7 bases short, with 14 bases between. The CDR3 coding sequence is TGTGCCAGCAGCTTAGTCACAGGGGAGGGGGAGCAGTACTTC. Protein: CASSLVTGEGEQYF.

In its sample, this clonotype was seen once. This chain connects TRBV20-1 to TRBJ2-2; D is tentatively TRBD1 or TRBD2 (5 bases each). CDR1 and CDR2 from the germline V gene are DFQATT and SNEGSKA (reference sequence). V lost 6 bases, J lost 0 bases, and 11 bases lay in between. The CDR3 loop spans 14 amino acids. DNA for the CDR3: TGCAGTGCCAAGGGGACCGCGAACACCGGGGAGCTGTTTTTT. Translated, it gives CSAKGTANTGELFF.

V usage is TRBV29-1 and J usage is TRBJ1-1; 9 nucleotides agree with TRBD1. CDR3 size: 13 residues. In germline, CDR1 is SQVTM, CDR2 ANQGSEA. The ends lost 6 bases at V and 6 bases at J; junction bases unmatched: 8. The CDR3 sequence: CSVSKTGGSEAFF. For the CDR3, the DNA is TGCAGCGTGAGCAAAACAGGGGGCTCTGAAGCTTTCTTT.

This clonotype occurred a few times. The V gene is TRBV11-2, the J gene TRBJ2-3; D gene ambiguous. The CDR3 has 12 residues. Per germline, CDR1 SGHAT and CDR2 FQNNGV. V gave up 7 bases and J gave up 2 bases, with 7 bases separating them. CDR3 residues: CASTFNTDTQYF. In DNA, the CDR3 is TGTGCCAGCACCTTTAACACAGATACGCAGTATTTT.

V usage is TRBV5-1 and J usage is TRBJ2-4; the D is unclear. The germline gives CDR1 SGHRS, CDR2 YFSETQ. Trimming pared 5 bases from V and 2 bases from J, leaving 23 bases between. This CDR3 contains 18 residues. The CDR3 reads CASSPGLLGIPSKNIQYF. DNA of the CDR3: TGCGCCAGCAGTCCAGGTCTACTGGGGATCCCCTCCAAAAACATTCAGTACTTC.

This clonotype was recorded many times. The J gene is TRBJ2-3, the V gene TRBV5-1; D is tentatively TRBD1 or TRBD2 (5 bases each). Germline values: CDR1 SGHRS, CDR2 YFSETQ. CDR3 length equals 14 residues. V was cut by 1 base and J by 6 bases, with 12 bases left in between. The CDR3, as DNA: TGCGCCAGCAGCTTGTACAGGTCGGGGGATACGCAGTATTTT. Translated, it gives CASSLYRSGDTQYF.

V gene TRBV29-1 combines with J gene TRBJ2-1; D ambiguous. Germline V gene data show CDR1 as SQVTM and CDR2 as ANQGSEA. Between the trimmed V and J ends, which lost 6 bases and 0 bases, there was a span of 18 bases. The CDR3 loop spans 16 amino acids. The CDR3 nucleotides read TGCAGCGTCCCTCCCCCAGGATTTAGCTCCTACAATGAGCAGTTCTTC. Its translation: CSVPPPGFSSYNEQFF.

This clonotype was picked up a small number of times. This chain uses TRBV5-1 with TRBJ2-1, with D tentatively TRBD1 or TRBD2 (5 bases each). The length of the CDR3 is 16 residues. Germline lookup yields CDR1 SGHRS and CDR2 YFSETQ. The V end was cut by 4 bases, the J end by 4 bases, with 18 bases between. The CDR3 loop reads CASSPSTGTRYNEQFF. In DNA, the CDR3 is TGCGCCAGCAGCCCCTCGACCGGGACCCGTTACAATGAGCAGTTCTTC.

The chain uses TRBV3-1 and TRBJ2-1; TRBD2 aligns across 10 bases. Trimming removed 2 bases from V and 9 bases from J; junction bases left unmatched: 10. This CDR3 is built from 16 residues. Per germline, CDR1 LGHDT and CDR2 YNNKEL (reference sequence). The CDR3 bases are TGTGCCAGCAGCCAACGAGGCATTAGCGGGGGGAGTGAGCAGTTCTTC. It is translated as CASSQRGISGGSEQFF.

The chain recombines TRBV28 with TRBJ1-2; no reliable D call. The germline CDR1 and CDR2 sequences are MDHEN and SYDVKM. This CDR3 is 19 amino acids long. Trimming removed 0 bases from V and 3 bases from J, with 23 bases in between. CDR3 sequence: CASSLWTKYGPFEDYGYTF. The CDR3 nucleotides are TGTGCCAGCAGTTTATGGACGAAATATGGGCCTTTTGAGGACTATGGCTACACCTTC.

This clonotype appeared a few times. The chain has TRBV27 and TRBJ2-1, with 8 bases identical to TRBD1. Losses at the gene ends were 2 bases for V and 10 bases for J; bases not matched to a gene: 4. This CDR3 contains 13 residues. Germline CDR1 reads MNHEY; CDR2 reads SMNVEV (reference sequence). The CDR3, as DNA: TGTGCCAGCAGTTTAGAAAGGGACAGGGAGCAGTTCTTC. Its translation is CASSLERDREQFF.

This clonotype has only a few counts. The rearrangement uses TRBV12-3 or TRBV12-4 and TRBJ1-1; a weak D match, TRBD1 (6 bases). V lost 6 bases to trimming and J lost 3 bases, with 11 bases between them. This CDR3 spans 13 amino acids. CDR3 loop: CASRPGEYTEAFF. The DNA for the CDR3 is TGTGCCAGCAGGCCAGGGGAGTACACTGAAGCTTTCTTT.

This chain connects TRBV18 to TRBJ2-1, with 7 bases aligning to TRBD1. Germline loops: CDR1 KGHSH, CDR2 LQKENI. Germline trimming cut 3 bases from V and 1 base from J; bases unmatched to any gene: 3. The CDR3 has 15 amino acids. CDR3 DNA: TGTGCCAGCTCACCGACAGGGAAATCCTACAATGAGCAGTTCTTC. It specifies CASSPTGKSYNEQFF.

CDR3: CASSFVAGEGDTQYF. The CDR3 DNA sequence: TGTGCCAGCAGTTTTGTGGCGGGAGAGGGGGATACGCAGTATTTT. V usage is TRBV12-3 or TRBV12-4 and J usage is TRBJ2-3; 7 positions match TRBD2. V dropped 3 bases and J dropped 6; count of bases not matched to a gene: 9. This CDR3 has 15 amino acids.

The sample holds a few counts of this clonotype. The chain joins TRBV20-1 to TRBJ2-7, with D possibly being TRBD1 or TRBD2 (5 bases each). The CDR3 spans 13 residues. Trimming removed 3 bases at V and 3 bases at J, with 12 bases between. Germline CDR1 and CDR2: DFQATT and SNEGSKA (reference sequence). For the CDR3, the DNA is TGCAGTGCTAGGGGGGTGATTCACTACGAGCAGTACTTC. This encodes CSARGVIHYEQYF.

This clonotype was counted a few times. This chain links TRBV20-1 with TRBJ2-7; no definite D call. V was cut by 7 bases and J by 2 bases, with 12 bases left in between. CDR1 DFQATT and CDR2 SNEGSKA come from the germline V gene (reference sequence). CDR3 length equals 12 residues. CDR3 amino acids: CSVAAFTYEQYF. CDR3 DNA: TGCAGTGTGGCAGCCTTCACCTACGAGCAGTACTTC.

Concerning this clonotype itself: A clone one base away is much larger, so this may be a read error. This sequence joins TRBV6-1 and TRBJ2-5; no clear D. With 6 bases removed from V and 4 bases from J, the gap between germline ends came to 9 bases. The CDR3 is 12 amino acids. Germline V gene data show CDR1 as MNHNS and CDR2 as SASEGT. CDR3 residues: CASRLYPETQYF. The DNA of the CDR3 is TGTGCCAGCAGATTGTACCCAGAGACCCAGTACTTC.

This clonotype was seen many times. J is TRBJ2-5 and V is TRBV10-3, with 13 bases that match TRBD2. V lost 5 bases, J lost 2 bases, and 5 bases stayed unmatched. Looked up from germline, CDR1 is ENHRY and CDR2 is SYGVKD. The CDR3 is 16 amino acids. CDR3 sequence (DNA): TGTGCCATCAGTCGGACTAGCGGGAGAGTTCAAGAGACCCAGTACTTC. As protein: CAISRTSGRVQETQYF.

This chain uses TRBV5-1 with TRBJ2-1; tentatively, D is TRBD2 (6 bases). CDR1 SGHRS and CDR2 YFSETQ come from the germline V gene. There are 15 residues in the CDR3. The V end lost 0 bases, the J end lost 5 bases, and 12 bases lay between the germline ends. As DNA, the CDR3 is TGCGCCAGCAGCTTGGCCTCTAGCGTAAACAATGAGCAGTTCTTC. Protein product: CASSLASSVNNEQFF. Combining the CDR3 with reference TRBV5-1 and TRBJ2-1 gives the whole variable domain KAGVTQTPRYLIKTRGQQVTLSCSPISGHRSVSWYQQTPGQGLQFLFEYFSETQRNKGNFPGRFSGRQFSNSRSEMNVSTLELGDSALYLCASSLASSVNNEQFFGPGTRLTVL.

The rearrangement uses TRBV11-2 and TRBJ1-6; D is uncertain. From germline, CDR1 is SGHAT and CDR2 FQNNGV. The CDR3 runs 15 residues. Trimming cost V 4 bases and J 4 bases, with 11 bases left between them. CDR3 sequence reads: CASSSSSVYNSPLHF. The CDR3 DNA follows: TGTGCCAGCAGCTCGTCCTCAGTATATAATTCACCCCTCCACTTT. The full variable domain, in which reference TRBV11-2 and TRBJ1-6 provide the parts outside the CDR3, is EAGVAQSPRYKIIEKRQSVAFWCNPISGHATLYWYQQILGQGPKLLIQFQNNGVVDDSQLPKDRFSAERLKGVDSTLKIQPAKLEDSAVYLCASSSSSVYNSPLHFGNGTRLTVT.

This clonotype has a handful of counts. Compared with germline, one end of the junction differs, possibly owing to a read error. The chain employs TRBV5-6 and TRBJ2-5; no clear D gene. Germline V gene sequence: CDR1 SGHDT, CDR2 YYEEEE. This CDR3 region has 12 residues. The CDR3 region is CPSSLGAETQYF. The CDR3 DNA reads TGTCCCAGCAGCTTGGGTGCTGAGACCCAGTACTTC.